Below are 26 T cell receptor beta chains sequenced from a single sample in a study of blood T cell repertoires in COVID-19. The table came from immunoSEQ multiplex PCR; TCRdb's copy has only in-frame clones and leaves some out. The sample lists under 200,000 clones, approximately 86% seen once, with about 0.98% in the top ten. The sample was peripheral blood. The receptors derive from a young man with acute or convalescent COVID-19.

The gene calls are TRBV5-1 and TRBJ1-6; 9 nucleotides align to TRBD1. Germline V gene lookup returns CDR1 SGHRS and CDR2 YFSETQ. V lost 3 bases and J lost 9; bases outside the gene matches: 7. The CDR3 consists of 15 residues. For the CDR3, the DNA is TGCGCCAGCAGCTGGGGGGACAGGGATAGTTCACCCCTCCACTTT. It specifies CASSWGDRDSSPLHF.

This clone is a singleton in its sample. The V and J genes are TRBV3-1 (or the pseudogene TRBV3-2) and TRBJ2-1, with a weak D call TRBD2 (7 bases). Between the trimmed V and J ends, which lost 0 bases and 4 bases, there was a span of 10 bases. The CDR3 spans 15 residues. Germline V gene data show CDR1 as LGHDT and CDR2 as YNNKEL (reference sequence). This chain's CDR3 is CASSQDRGGYNEQFF. In DNA, the CDR3 is TGTGCCAGCAGCCAAGATAGGGGGGGTTACAATGAGCAGTTCTTC.

The J gene is TRBJ1-2, the V gene TRBV9, with D hard to call. Germline values: CDR1 SGDLS, CDR2 YYNGEE. The CDR3 consists of 14 residues. V was cut by 3 bases and J by 4 bases, with 13 bases left in between. The CDR3 spells CASSADNSGYGYTF. CDR3 DNA sequence: TGTGCCAGCAGCGCCGACAATTCTGGCTATGGCTACACCTTC. The whole variable domain, filled in from reference TRBV9 and TRBJ1-2, reads DSGVTQTPKHLITATGQRVTLRCSPRSGDLSVYWYQQSLDQGLQFLIQYYNGEERAKGNILERFSAQQFPDLHSELNLSSLELGDSALYFCASSADNSGYGYTFGSGTRLTVV.

V is TRBV19 and J is TRBJ1-2; D gene unclear. The CDR3 is made up of 14 amino acids. Trimming stripped 5 bases from V and 2 bases from J, with 12 bases between. Germline-derived CDR1 and CDR2 are LNHDA and SQIVND (reference sequence). CDR3 DNA: TGTGCCAGTAGTTTAAATCCCGGGAACTATGGCTACACCTTC. Translating it yields CASSLNPGNYGYTF.

This clone was seen a handful of times. This chain links TRBV18 with TRBJ2-1; 8 bases align to TRBD1. Germline CDR1 and CDR2: KGHSH and LQKENI. CDR3 size: 14 residues. With V trimmed by 6 bases and J by 3 bases, 4 bases remained unmatched. The CDR3 sequence is CASSLTGVYNEQFF. The CDR3 DNA reads TGTGCCAGCTCCCTGACAGGGGTCTACAATGAGCAGTTCTTC.

This clone has only one observation. DNA for the CDR3: TGTGCCAGCAGTTTAAGCGCCTACACTGAAGCTTTCTTT. Translating it yields CASSLSAYTEAFF. The chain joins TRBV12-3 or TRBV12-4 to TRBJ1-1; D is unclear. This CDR3 is built from 13 residues. V lost 2 bases, J lost 3 bases, and 7 bases lay in between.

This chain links TRBV11-2 with TRBJ1-1, with D possibly matching TRBD1 (6 bases). This CDR3 is 14 amino acids long. Germline values: CDR1 SGHAT, CDR2 FQNNGV. Between the trimmed V and J ends, which lost 1 base and 1 base, there was a span of 7 bases. This chain's CDR3 is CASSLVGGNTEAFF. In DNA, the CDR3 is TGTGCCAGCAGCTTAGTAGGGGGGAACACTGAAGCTTTCTTT.

The V gene is TRBV10-3, the J gene TRBJ1-2; perhaps TRBD1 as D (5 bases). CDR1 ENHRY and CDR2 SYGVKD come from the germline V gene. The CDR3 is 13 amino acids. Between the trimmed V and J ends, which lost 2 bases and 5 bases, there was a span of 9 bases. CDR3 region: CAISEADKYGYTF. The CDR3 DNA is TGTGCCATCAGTGAGGCGGACAAGTATGGCTACACCTTC.

V usage is TRBV27 and J usage is TRBJ1-4, with D unresolved. In germline, CDR1 is MNHEY, CDR2 SMNVEV (reference sequence). This CDR3 is built from 15 residues. The germline V and J ends were trimmed by 0 bases and 0 bases, with 5 bases remaining between them. CDR3 sequence (DNA): TGTGCCAGCAGTTTATCACCTACAACTAATGAAAAACTGTTTTTT. Translated, it gives CASSLSPTTNEKLFF. Together with reference TRBV27 and TRBJ1-4, the CDR3 gives the full variable domain: EAQVTQNPRYLITVTGKKLTVTCSQNMNHEYMSWYRQDPGLGLRQIYYSMNVEVTDKGDVPEGYKVSRKEKRNFPLILESPSPNQTSLYFCASSLSPTTNEKLFFGSGTQLSVL.

The chain combines TRBV7-2 with TRBJ2-3; 12 bases are shared with TRBD2. The CDR3 has 17 residues. Germline V gene sequence: CDR1 SGHTA, CDR2 FQGNSA. V lost 2 bases to trimming and J lost 2 bases; unmatched junction nucleotides: 5. The DNA for the CDR3 is TGTGCCAGCAGCTTAACGCGACTAGCGGGGGCCACAGATACGCAGTATTTT. This codes for CASSLTRLAGATDTQYF.

With regard to this clone: Germline is not matched at one junction end, which may reflect a read error. V and J are TRBV7-9 and TRBJ1-2, with D unresolved. Germline-derived CDR1 and CDR2 are SEHNR and FQNEAQ (reference sequence). The CDR3 is made up of 13 amino acids. The CDR3 DNA reads TGTGCCAGCAGCCCGGCTGGTAACTACGGCTACACCTTC. Protein sequence: CASSPAGNYGYTF.

The CDR3 nucleotides read TGCGCCAGCTATTATAGCACAGATACGCAGTATTTT. Translating gives CASYYSTDTQYF. This chain joins TRBV5-1 and TRBJ2-3; D not resolved. The ends were cut back, 7 bases at V and 0 bases at J, with 6 bases in the middle. The CDR3 totals 12 residues. The germline V gene encodes CDR1 SGHRS and CDR2 YFSETQ.

This rearrangement joins TRBV30 to TRBJ1-1; a weak D match, TRBD1 (5 bases). The CDR3 totals 15 residues. The germline V and J ends were trimmed by 6 bases and 1 base, with 18 bases remaining between them. CDR1 is GTSNPN, CDR2 SVGIG, per germline (reference sequence). CDR3 DNA: TGTGCCTGCTCAATTATGGGGCAGCCGAACACTGAAGCTTTCTTT. Translation gives CACSIMGQPNTEAFF.

The chain combines TRBV30 with TRBJ2-2, with 9 bases matching TRBD2. Looked up from germline, CDR1 is GTSNPN and CDR2 is SVGIG (reference sequence). The CDR3 spans 15 residues. After removal of 0 bases from V and 9 bases from J, the junction contained 8 bases not matched to a gene. CDR3 residues: CAWSVGSSGDWELFF. Written as DNA, the CDR3 is TGTGCCTGGAGTGTCGGATCTAGCGGGGATTGGGAGCTGTTTTTT.

This clone showed up just a few times. The chain joins TRBV7-9 to TRBJ2-5; TRBD1 is a possible D gene (5 bases). Germline values: CDR1 SEHNR, CDR2 FQNEAQ (reference sequence). The germline V and J ends were trimmed by 5 bases and 6 bases, with 16 bases remaining between them. The length of the CDR3 is 14 residues. The CDR3 reads CASSQKGLSKTQYF. In nucleotides, the CDR3 is TGTGCCAGCAGCCAAAAGGGGCTCTCGAAGACCCAGTACTTC.

The chain employs TRBV5-1 and TRBJ1-2; possibly TRBD1 for D (5 bases). The germline CDR1 and CDR2 sequences are SGHRS and YFSETQ. V shed 0 bases and J shed 4 bases, with 10 bases lying between them. The CDR3 consists of 14 residues. CDR3 protein: CASSLGQGGYGYTF. The DNA of the CDR3 is TGCGCCAGCAGCTTGGGGCAGGGAGGCTATGGCTACACCTTC.

The V gene is TRBV4-1, the J gene TRBJ1-1, with D possibly TRBD1 on 6 matching bases. V was shortened by 0 bases and J by 6 bases, with 14 bases between the two germline ends. Looked up from germline, CDR1 is MGHRA and CDR2 is YSYEKL. The CDR3 is 15 residues long. The CDR3 loop is CASSQDGQGWAEAFF. The CDR3, as DNA: TGCGCCAGCAGCCAAGATGGGCAGGGGTGGGCTGAAGCTTTCTTT.

The chain carries TRBV5-4 and TRBJ2-1; TRBD2 is a possible D gene (7 bases). The V gene's germline CDR1 is SGHNT and CDR2 YYREEE (reference sequence). There are 16 residues in the CDR3. V lost 1 base and J lost 5, with 16 bases in between. CDR3 residues: CASSLSSGGPNNEQFF. The CDR3 DNA is TGTGCCAGCAGCTTGTCTTCCGGGGGGCCCAACAATGAGCAGTTCTTC. Based on the CDR3 plus reference TRBV5-4 and TRBJ2-1, the full variable domain is ETGVTQSPTHLIKTRGQQVTLRCSSQSGHNTVSWYQQALGQGPQFIFQYYREEENGRGNFPPRFSGLQFPNYSSELNVNALELDDSALYLCASSLSSGGPNNEQFFGPGTRLTVL.

This rearrangement joins TRBV5-1 to TRBJ2-1, with 7 nucleotides matching TRBD2. CDR1 and CDR2 (germline): SGHRS, YFSETQ. The CDR3 is 14 residues long. J was trimmed by 8 bases and V by 0 bases; bases with no gene match: 5. As DNA, the CDR3 is TGCGCCAGCAGCTTGGGGGTAGCGGGCGATGAGCAGTTCTTC. Translating it yields CASSLGVAGDEQFF.

This chain uses TRBV6-1 with TRBJ1-2, with unresolved D. This CDR3 spans 14 amino acids. Between the trimmed V and J ends, which lost 6 bases and 0 bases, there was a span of 11 bases. Germline lookup yields CDR1 MNHNS and CDR2 SASEGT. CDR3 DNA: TGTGCCAGCAGCCGCGGGCAGACTAACTATGGCTACACCTTC. This encodes CASSRGQTNYGYTF.

The chain uses TRBV10-3 and TRBJ2-6; D is possibly TRBD1 (6 bases). V was clipped by 3 bases and J by 2 bases, with 8 bases between them. Germline CDR1 is ENHRY and CDR2 is SYGVKD. The CDR3 is 15 amino acids. In nucleotides, the CDR3 is TGTGCCATCAGTGAAGGGGGTACTGGGGCCAACGTCCTGACTTTC. The encoded protein is CAISEGGTGANVLTF.

With regard to this clone: At one end, the junction sequence differs from germline, possibly due to a read error. The gene calls are TRBV6-5 and TRBJ1-2, with no clear D. The CDR3 consists of 12 residues. Germline lookup yields CDR1 MNHEY and CDR2 SVGAGI. The CDR3, as DNA: TGTGCCAGCAGTTACTCGAATGGTGACACCCACTTC. It translates to CASSYSNGDTHF.

The V and J genes are TRBV29-1 and TRBJ1-2, with a weak D call TRBD1 (5 bases). The CDR3 is made up of 12 amino acids. Germline V CDR1 and CDR2: SQVTM, ANQGSEA. Between the trimmed V and J ends, which lost 3 bases and 3 bases, there was a span of 8 bases. The CDR3 reads CSVEHRYYGYTF. In DNA form, the CDR3 reads TGCAGCGTTGAGCACAGGTACTATGGCTACACCTTC.

The V call is TRBV28, the J call TRBJ1-2, with 9 bases aligning to TRBD1. The CDR3 runs 15 residues. CDR1 and CDR2 (germline): MDHEN, SYDVKM. With V trimmed by 8 bases and J by 5 bases, 12 bases remained unmatched. DNA for the CDR3: TGTGCCAGCCGTTACTCACAGGGGGCTCGGTATGGCTACACCTTC. This sequence encodes CASRYSQGARYGYTF.

The chain uses TRBV20-1 and TRBJ2-1; tentatively, D is TRBD2 (6 bases). Trimming took off 3 bases at V and 8 bases at J, with 14 bases between the two ends. This CDR3 region has 13 residues. Germline V lookup: CDR1 DFQATT, CDR2 SNEGSKA (reference sequence). The CDR3, as DNA: TGCAGTGCTAGTCGTAGCGGTATCCATGAGCAGTTCTTC. It codes for CSASRSGIHEQFF.

In its sample, this clone was seen a few times. CDR3 in amino acids: CASGIPIGGAGNEQFF. CDR3 DNA sequence: TGTGCTAGTGGAATACCGATCGGGGGGGCCGGGAATGAGCAGTTCTTC. The chain is built from TRBV12-5 and TRBJ2-1, with TRBD2 matching 8 bases. V was clipped by 6 bases and J by 7 bases; unmatched bases: 14. This CDR3 is built from 16 residues. Germline values: CDR1 LGHNT, CDR2 FRNRAP.